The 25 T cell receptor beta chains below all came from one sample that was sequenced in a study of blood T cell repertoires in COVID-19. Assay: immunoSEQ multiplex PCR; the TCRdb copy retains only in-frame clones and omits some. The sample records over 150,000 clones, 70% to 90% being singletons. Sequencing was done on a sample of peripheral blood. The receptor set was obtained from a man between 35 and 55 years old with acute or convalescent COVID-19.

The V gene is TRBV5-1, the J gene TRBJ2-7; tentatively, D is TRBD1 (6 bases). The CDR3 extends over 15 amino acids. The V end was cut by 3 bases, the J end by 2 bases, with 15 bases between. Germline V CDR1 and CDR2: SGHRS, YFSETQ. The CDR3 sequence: CASSYAGTNAYEQYF. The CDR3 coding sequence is TGCGCCAGCAGCTATGCCGGGACAAATGCCTACGAGCAGTACTTC.

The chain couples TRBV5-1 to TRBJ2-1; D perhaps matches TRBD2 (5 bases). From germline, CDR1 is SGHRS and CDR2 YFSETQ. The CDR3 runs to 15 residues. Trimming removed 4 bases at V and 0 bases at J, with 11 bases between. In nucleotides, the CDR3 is TGCGCCAGCAGCCGGCGCCGGGGCTCCTACAATGAGCAGTTCTTC. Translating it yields CASSRRRGSYNEQFF. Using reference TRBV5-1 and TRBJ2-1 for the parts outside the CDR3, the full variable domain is KAGVTQTPRYLIKTRGQQVTLSCSPISGHRSVSWYQQTPGQGLQFLFEYFSETQRNKGNFPGRFSGRQFSNSRSEMNVSTLELGDSALYLCASSRRRGSYNEQFFGPGTRLTVL.

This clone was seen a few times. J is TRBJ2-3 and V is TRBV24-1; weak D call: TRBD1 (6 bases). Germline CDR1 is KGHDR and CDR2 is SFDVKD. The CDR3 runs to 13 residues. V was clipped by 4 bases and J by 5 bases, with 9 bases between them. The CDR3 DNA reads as TGTGCCACCAGTGAAGTGGGACAAGATACGCAGTATTTT. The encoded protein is CATSEVGQDTQYF.

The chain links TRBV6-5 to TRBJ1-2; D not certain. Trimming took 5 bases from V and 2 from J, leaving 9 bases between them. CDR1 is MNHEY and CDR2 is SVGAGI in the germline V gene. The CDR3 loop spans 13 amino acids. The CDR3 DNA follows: TGTGCCAGCAGTATTCTATCGAACTATGGCTACACCTTC. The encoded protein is CASSILSNYGYTF.

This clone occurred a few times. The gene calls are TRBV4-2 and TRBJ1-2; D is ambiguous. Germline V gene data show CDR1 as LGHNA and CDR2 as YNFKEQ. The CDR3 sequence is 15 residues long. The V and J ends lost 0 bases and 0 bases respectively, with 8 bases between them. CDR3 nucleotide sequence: TGTGCCAGCAGCCAAGATGCGTCCGCTAACTATGGCTACACCTTC. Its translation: CASSQDASANYGYTF.

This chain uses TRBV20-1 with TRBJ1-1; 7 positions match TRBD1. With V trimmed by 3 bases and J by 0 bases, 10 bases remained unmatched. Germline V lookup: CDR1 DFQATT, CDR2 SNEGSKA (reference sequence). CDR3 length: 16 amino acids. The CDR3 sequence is CSASHGQAGMNTEAFF. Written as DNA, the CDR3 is TGCAGTGCTAGTCATGGACAGGCGGGGATGAACACTGAAGCTTTCTTT.

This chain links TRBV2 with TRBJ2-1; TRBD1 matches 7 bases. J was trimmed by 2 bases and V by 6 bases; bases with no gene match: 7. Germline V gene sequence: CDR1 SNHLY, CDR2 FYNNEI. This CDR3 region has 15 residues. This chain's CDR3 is CASRKTGSTYNEQFF. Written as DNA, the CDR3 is TGTGCCAGCAGGAAGACAGGGTCCACCTACAATGAGCAGTTCTTC. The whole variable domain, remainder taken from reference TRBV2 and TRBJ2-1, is EPEVTQTPSHQVTQMGQEVILRCVPISNHLYFYWYRQILGQKVEFLVSFYNNEISEKSEIFDDQFSVERPDGSNFTLKIRSTKLEDSAMYFCASRKTGSTYNEQFFGPGTRLTVL.

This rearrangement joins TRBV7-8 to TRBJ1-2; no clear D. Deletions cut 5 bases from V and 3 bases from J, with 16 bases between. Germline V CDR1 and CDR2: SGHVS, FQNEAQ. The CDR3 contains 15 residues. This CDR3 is CASSARSGRDYGYTF. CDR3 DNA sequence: TGTGCCAGCAGCGCCCGGTCGGGAAGGGACTATGGCTACACCTTC.

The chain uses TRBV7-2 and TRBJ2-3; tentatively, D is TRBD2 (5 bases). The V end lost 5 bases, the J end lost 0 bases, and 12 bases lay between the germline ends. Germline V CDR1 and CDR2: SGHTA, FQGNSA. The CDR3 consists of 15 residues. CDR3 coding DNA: TGTGCCAGCAGCCGGACTTCTACTAGCACAGATACGCAGTATTTT. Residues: CASSRTSTSTDTQYF.

Written as DNA, the CDR3 is TGCGCCAGCAGCCAAGAGTACAGGGGGAAGCAGTTCTTC. Amino acids: CASSQEYRGKQFF. The V call is TRBV4-1, the J call TRBJ2-1; 8 nucleotides match TRBD1. This CDR3 is 13 amino acids long. In germline, CDR1 is MGHRA, CDR2 YSYEKL. V was pared by 0 bases and J by 11 bases, with 3 bases of the junction left unmatched.

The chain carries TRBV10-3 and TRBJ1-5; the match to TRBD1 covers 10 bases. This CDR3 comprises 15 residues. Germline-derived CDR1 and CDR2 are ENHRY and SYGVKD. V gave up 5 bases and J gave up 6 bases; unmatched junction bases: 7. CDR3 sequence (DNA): TGTGCCATCAGTCGGGACAGGGGAAAGGGTCAGCCCCAGCATTTT. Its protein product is CAISRDRGKGQPQHF.

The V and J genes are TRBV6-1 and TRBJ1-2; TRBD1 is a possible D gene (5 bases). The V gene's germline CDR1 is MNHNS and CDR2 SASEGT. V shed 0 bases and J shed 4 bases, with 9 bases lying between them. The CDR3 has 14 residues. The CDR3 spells CASSEAGGVYGYTF. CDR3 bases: TGTGCCAGCAGTGAAGCGGGGGGAGTCTATGGCTACACCTTC.

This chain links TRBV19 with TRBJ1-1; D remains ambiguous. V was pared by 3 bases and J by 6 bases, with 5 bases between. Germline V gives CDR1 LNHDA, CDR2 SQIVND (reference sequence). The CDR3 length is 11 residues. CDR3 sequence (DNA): TGTGCCAGTAGTATTTTCTCTGAAGCTTTCTTT. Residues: CASSIFSEAFF.

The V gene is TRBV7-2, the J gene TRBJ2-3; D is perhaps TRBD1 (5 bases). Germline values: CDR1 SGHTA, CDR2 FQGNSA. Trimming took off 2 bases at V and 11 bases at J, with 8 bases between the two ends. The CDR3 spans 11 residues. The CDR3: CASSLRGEQYF. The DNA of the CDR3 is TGTGCCAGCAGCTTAAGGGGTGAGCAGTATTTT.

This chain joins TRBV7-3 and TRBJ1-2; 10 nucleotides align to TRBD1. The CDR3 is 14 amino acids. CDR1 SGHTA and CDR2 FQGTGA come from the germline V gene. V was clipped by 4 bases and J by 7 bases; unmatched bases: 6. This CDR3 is CASSSDRGQGGYTF. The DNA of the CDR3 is TGTGCCAGCAGCTCAGACAGGGGGCAAGGTGGCTACACCTTC.

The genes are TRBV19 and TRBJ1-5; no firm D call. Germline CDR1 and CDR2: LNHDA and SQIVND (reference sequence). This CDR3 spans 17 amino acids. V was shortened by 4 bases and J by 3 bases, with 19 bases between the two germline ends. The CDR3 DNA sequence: TGTGCCAGTAGTAGGCTATTCGAGGGAGTAGACAATCAGCCCCAGCATTTT. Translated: CASSRLFEGVDNQPQHF.

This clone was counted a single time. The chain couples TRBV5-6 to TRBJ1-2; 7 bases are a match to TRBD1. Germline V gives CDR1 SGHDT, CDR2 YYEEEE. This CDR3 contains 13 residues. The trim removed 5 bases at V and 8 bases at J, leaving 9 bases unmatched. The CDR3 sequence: CASRLDRAGGYTF. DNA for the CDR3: TGTGCCAGCAGGCTAGACAGGGCGGGAGGCTACACCTTC.

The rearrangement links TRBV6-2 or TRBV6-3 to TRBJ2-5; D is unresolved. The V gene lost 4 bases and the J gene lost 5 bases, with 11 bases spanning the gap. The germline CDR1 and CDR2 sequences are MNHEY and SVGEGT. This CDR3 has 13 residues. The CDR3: CASSLILWETQYF. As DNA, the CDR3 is TGTGCCAGCAGTTTAATACTGTGGGAGACCCAGTACTTC.

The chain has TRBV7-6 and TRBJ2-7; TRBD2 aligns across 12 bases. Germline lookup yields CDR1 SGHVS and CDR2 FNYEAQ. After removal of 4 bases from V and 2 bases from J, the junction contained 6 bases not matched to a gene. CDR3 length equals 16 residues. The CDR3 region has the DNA TGTGCCAGCAGCTCTAGCCCTAGCGGGGGGGCCTACGAGCAGTACTTC. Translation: CASSSSPSGGAYEQYF.

The CDR3, as DNA: TGTGCCAGCAGCTTGGGCAGACACACAGATACGCAGTATTTT. This gives the protein CASSLGRHTDTQYF. The chain has TRBV7-3 and TRBJ2-3; D is undetermined. CDR3 length equals 14 residues. Trimming took off 3 bases at V and 2 bases at J, with 9 bases between the two ends. Germline values: CDR1 SGHTA, CDR2 FQGTGA.

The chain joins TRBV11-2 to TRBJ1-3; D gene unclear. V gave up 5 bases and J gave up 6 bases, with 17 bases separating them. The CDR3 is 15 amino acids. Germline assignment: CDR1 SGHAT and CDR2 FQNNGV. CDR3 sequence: CASSLRSLPLNTIYF. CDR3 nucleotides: TGTGCCAGCAGCCTCCGGAGTCTCCCTTTAAACACCATATATTTT.

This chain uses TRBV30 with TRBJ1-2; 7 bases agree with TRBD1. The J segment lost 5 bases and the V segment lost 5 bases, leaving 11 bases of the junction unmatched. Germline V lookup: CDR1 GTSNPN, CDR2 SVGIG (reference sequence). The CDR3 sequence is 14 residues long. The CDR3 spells CAWQGTEARYGYTF. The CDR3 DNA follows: TGTGCCTGGCAGGGGACAGAAGCACGATATGGCTACACCTTC.

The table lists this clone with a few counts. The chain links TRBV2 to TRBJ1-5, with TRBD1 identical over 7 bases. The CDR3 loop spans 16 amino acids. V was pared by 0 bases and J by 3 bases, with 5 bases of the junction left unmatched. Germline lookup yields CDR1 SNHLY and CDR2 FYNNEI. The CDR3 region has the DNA TGTGCCAGCAGTGAAGCGGTGGGACAGTTCAATCAGCCCCAGCATTTT. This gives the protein CASSEAVGQFNQPQHF.

The CDR3 nucleotides are TGTGCCAGCAGCTCGCGCGGGGCGCCTTGGTACGAGCAGTACTTC. Translated: CASSSRGAPWYEQYF. The rearrangement uses TRBV5-6 and TRBJ2-7; tentative D call: TRBD2 (6 bases). The CDR3 extends over 15 amino acids. The V gene's germline CDR1 is SGHDT and CDR2 YYEEEE. Trimming took 3 bases from V and 4 from J, leaving 17 bases between them.

The CDR3 coding sequence is TGCAGCGTTAACAGGGGAGGTGAAGCTTTCTTT. It yields the protein CSVNRGGEAFF. V gene TRBV29-1 combines with J gene TRBJ1-1; 7 nucleotides match TRBD1. The CDR3 extends over 11 amino acids. With V trimmed by 5 bases and J by 7 bases, 4 bases remained unmatched. CDR1 and CDR2 from the germline V gene are SQVTM and ANQGSEA. Full variable domain (outside the CDR3, taken from reference TRBV29-1 and TRBJ1-1): SAVISQKPSRDICQRGTSLTIQCQVDSQVTMMFWYRQQPGQSLTLIATANQGSEATYESGFVIDKFPISRPNLTFSTLTVSNMSPEDSSIYLCSVNRGGEAFFGQGTRLTVV.